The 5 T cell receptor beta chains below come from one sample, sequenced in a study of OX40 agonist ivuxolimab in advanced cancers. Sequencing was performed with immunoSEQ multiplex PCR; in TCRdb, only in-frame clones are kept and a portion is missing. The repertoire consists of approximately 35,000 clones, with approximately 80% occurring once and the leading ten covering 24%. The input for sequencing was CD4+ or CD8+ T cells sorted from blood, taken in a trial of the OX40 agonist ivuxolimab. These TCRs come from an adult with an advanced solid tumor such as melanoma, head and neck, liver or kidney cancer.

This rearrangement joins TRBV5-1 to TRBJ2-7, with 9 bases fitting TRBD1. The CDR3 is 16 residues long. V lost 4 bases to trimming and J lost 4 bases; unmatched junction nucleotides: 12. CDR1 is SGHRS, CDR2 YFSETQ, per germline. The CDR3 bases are TGCGCCAGCAGCGCCACGACAGGGGGTGGTCGGTACGAGCAGTACTTC. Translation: CASSATTGGGRYEQYF.

CDR3 nucleotide sequence: TGCGCCAGCAGCCCCCCCACTGCCAATGAGCAGTTCTTC. It specifies CASSPPTANEQFF. The J gene is TRBJ2-1, the V gene TRBV5-1; D gene ambiguous. The CDR3 spans 13 residues. From germline, CDR1 is SGHRS and CDR2 YFSETQ. Trimming removed 4 bases from V and 6 bases from J, with 11 bases in between.

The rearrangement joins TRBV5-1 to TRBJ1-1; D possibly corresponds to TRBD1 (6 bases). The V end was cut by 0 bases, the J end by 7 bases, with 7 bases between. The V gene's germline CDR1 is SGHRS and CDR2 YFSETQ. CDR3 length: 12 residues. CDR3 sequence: CASSLEDSEAFF. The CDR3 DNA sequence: TGCGCCAGCAGCTTGGAGGACAGTGAAGCTTTCTTT.

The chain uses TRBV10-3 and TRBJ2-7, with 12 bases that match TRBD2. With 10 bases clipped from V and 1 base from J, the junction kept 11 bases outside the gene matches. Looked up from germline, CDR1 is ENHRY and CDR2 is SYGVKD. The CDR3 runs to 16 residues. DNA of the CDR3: TGTGCCACCCGCTCAGGACTAGCGGGGATTTCCTACGAGCAGTACGTC. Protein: CATRSGLAGISYEQYV.

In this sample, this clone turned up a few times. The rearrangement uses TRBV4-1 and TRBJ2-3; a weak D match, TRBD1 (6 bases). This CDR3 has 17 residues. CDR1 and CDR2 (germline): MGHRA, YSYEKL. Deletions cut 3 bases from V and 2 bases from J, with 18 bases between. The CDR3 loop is CASSHPRGWGPTDTQYF. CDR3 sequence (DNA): TGCGCCAGCAGCCATCCTCGGGGCTGGGGGCCCACAGATACGCAGTATTTT.